These T cell receptor beta chains were read from a single sample in a study of cytomegalovirus exposure and HLA in healthy donors. Here immunoSEQ multiplex PCR was the method, and the copy in TCRdb shows in-frame clones only, minus some. The data contain 90,000 to 110,000 clones, nearly 85% of them singletons. Material: PBMCs. All receptors come from a man younger than 35 in good health and CMV-seronegative. CDR3s include the opening cysteine and the closing phenylalanine or tryptophan. A D gene is named only where the DNA matches it firmly. For some rows the clone size is stated as once, few or many, or as a class when expanded; others skip it.

size: NA; length: 14; J: TRBJ1-2; V: TRBV7-8; D: TRBD1; CDR3: CASSLRQGGYGYTF; DNA: TGTGCCAGCAGCTTAAGGCAGGGGGGCTATGGCTACACCTTC
size: NA; length: 13; J: TRBJ1-5; V: TRBV6-1; D: TRBD1; CDR3: CASGDRFNQPQHF; DNA: TGTGCCAGCGGGGACAGATTCAATCAGCCCCAGCATTTT
size: NA; length: 13; J: TRBJ1-5; V: TRBV7-2; D: NA; CDR3: CASCTGFNQPQHF; DNA: TGTGCCAGCTGCACAGGTTTCAATCAGCCCCAGCATTTT
size: NA; length: 14; J: TRBJ1-3; V: TRBV5-4; D: NA; CDR3: CASSSGNSGNTIYF; DNA: TGTGCCAGCAGCTCCGGGAACTCTGGAAACACCATATATTTT
size: NA; length: 14; J: TRBJ1-1; V: TRBV5-1; D: NA; CDR3: CASRVVGGAVEAFF; DNA: TGCGCCAGCAGGGTCGTGGGGGGGGCGGTTGAAGCTTTCTTT
size: NA; length: 15; J: TRBJ2-2; V: TRBV7-3; D: TRBD2; CDR3: CASSVAGGETGELFF; DNA: TGTGCCAGCAGCGTAGCGGGAGGAGAGACCGGGGAGCTGTTTTTT
size: NA; length: 11; J: TRBJ2-1; V: TRBV29-1; D: NA; CDR3: CSGYLAAEQFF; DNA: TGCAGCGGCTATCTGGCGGCTGAGCAGTTCTTC
size: NA; length: 14; J: TRBJ2-5; V: TRBV7-6; D: NA; CDR3: CASSRPIRGETQYF; DNA: TGTGCCAGCAGCCGACCGATCAGGGGAGAGACCCAGTACTTC
size: NA; length: 14; J: TRBJ1-1; V: TRBV2; D: TRBD1; CDR3: CASIRGQPNTEAFF; DNA: TGTGCCAGCATTAGGGGGCAGCCGAACACTGAAGCTTTCTTT
size: NA; length: 14; J: TRBJ2-5; V: TRBV10-3; D: NA; CDR3: CAISEGGNEETQYF; DNA: TGTGCCATCAGTGAGGGAGGGAACGAGGAGACCCAGTACTTC
size: NA; length: 14; J: TRBJ2-1; V: TRBV5-1; D: TRBD2; CDR3: CASSLSSGGNEQFF; DNA: TGCGCCAGCAGTCTATCTAGCGGAGGGAATGAGCAGTTCTTC
size: NA; length: 14; J: TRBJ2-5; V: TRBV9; D: NA; CDR3: CASNAGPVQETQYF; DNA: TGTGCCAGCAATGCAGGGCCAGTCCAAGAGACCCAGTACTTC
size: NA; length: 15; J: TRBJ2-3; V: TRBV6-5; D: TRBD2; CDR3: CASKQAGGPGGTQYF; DNA: TGTGCCAGCAAGCAAGCGGGAGGGCCAGGGGGTACGCAGTATTTT
size: NA; length: 15; J: TRBJ2-1; V: TRBV9; D: TRBD2; CDR3: CASSHGGGPGNEQFF; DNA: TGTGCCAGCAGCCACGGGGGAGGGCCCGGCAATGAGCAGTTCTTC
size: NA; length: 16; J: TRBJ2-5; V: TRBV5-4; D: TRBD2; CDR3: CASSLAVGGAQETQYF; DNA: TGTGCCAGCAGCTTGGCCGTGGGAGGGGCCCAAGAGACCCAGTACTTC
size: NA; length: 15; J: TRBJ2-7; V: TRBV18; D: NA; CDR3: CASSLQLTVNYEQYF; DNA: TGTGCCAGCTCACTACAATTGACTGTTAACTACGAGCAGTACTTC
size: few; length: 16; J: TRBJ2-1; V: TRBV7-2; D: TRBD2; CDR3: CASSFLSGSVYNEQFF; DNA: TGTGCCAGCAGCTTCCTTAGCGGGTCCGTCTACAATGAGCAGTTCTTC
size: NA; length: 14; J: TRBJ2-1; V: TRBV6-5; D: NA; CDR3: CASIPGRGNNEQFF; DNA: TGTGCCAGCATCCCGGGGAGGGGGAACAATGAGCAGTTCTTC
size: NA; length: 14; J: TRBJ1-3; V: TRBV27; D: NA; CDR3: CASSLSYPGNTIYF; DNA: TGTGCCAGCAGTTTATCTTATCCTGGAAACACCATATATTTT
size: once; length: 14; J: TRBJ2-7; V: TRBV15; D: TRBD2; CDR3: CATSRDPGTTECFF; DNA: TGTGCCACCAGCAGGGACCCCGGGACTACGGAATGTTTCTTC
size: NA; length: 13; J: TRBJ1-1; V: TRBV27; D: NA; CDR3: CASRTVPNTEAFF; DNA: TGTGCCAGCAGAACAGTGCCGAACACTGAAGCTTTCTTT
size: NA; length: 16; J: TRBJ2-1; V: TRBV28; D: NA; CDR3: CASSLGGVTTYNEQFF; DNA: TGTGCCAGCAGTTTGGGGGGAGTAACTACCTACAATGAGCAGTTCTTC
size: few; length: 14; J: TRBJ2-3; V: TRBV7-3; D: TRBD2; CDR3: CASSPGLAGDTQYF; DNA: TGTGCCAGCAGCCCTGGACTAGCGGGAGATACGCAGTATTTT
size: NA; length: 13; J: TRBJ1-2; V: TRBV28; D: TRBD1; CDR3: CASSYDRVHGYTF; DNA: TGTGCCAGCAGTTATGACAGGGTACATGGCTACACCTTC
size: NA; length: 15; J: TRBJ2-3; V: TRBV7-2; D: TRBD2; CDR3: CASSLSGRSTDTQYF; DNA: TGTGCCAGCAGCCTAAGCGGGAGGAGCACAGATACGCAGTATTTT
size: NA; length: 16; J: TRBJ1-5; V: TRBV12-5; D: NA; CDR3: CASGLRRKEGNQPQHF; DNA: TGTGCTAGTGGTTTGCGAAGGAAGGAGGGCAATCAGCCCCAGCATTTT
size: NA; length: 16; J: TRBJ2-3; V: TRBV7-9; D: TRBD1; CDR3: CASSLTGGSMGSTQYF; DNA: TGTGCCAGCAGCTTAACAGGGGGCTCCATGGGGAGCACGCAGTATTTT
size: NA; length: 15; J: TRBJ2-7; V: TRBV5-8; D: TRBD1; CDR3: CASSLTTGALGEQYF; DNA: TGTGCCAGCAGCTTGACGACAGGGGCCTTGGGAGAGCAGTACTTC
size: NA; length: 13; J: TRBJ2-7; V: TRBV5-4; D: NA; CDR3: CASSWPPGTEQYF; DNA: TGTGCCAGCAGCTGGCCCCCGGGTACCGAGCAGTACTTC
size: once; length: 15; J: TRBJ2-1; V: TRBV5-4; D: NA; CDR3: CASSLARLGYNEQFF; DNA: TGTGCCAGCAGCTTGGCCCGACTAGGTTACAATGAGCAGTTCTTC
size: NA; length: 13; J: TRBJ2-1; V: TRBV10-3; D: NA; CDR3: CATRHPTYNEQFF; DNA: TGTGCCACTAGGCACCCTACTTACAATGAGCAGTTCTTC
size: NA; length: 17; J: TRBJ2-5; V: TRBV21-1; D: NA; CDR3: CASSKAGFTVIQETQYF; DNA: TGTGCCAGCAGCAAAGCAGGTTTTACAGTAATCCAAGAGACCCAGTACTTC
size: NA; length: 16; J: TRBJ1-2; V: TRBV28; D: TRBD1; CDR3: CASSLRGQGFNYGYTF; DNA: TGTGCCAGCAGTTTAAGGGGACAGGGTTTTAACTATGGCTACACCTTC
size: NA; length: 12; J: TRBJ2-1; V: TRBV9; D: NA; CDR3: CASSGAYNEQFF; DNA: TGTGCCAGCAGCGGAGCCTACAATGAGCAGTTCTTC
size: NA; length: 17; J: TRBJ1-4; V: TRBV7-2; D: TRBD1; CDR3: CASSFNRGTATNEKLFF; DNA: TGTGCCAGCAGCTTTAACAGGGGGACTGCAACTAATGAAAAACTGTTTTTT
size: NA; length: 14; J: TRBJ2-5; V: TRBV10-3; D: TRBD2; CDR3: CAIATSAYQETQYF; DNA: TGTGCCATAGCGACTAGCGCGTACCAAGAGACCCAGTACTTC
size: NA; length: 12; J: TRBJ1-2; V: TRBV29-1; D: NA; CDR3: CSVERGRDSYTF; DNA: TGCAGCGTTGAACGAGGGAGAGATAGCTACACCTTC
size: NA; length: 12; J: TRBJ1-1; V: TRBV6-5; D: NA; CDR3: CASSYHDRGAFF; DNA: TGTGCCAGCAGTTACCACGATCGGGGAGCTTTCTTT
size: NA; length: 14; J: TRBJ1-4; V: TRBV27; D: TRBD1; CDR3: CASSRQGVGEKLFF; DNA: TGTGCCAGCAGTCGACAGGGCGTTGGGGAAAAACTGTTTTTT
size: NA; length: 15; J: TRBJ2-7; V: TRBV6-4; D: NA; CDR3: CASSDSKAGSHEQYF; DNA: TGTGCCAGCAGTGACTCGAAAGCAGGTTCTCACGAGCAGTACTTC
size: NA; length: 16; J: TRBJ2-7; V: TRBV4-3; D: TRBD2; CDR3: CASSQDRLAGGTEQYF; DNA: TGCGCCAGCAGCCAAGATAGGTTAGCGGGAGGGACAGAGCAGTACTTC
size: NA; length: 16; J: TRBJ2-5; V: TRBV27; D: TRBD2; CDR3: CASSMGLAGPQETQYF; DNA: TGTGCCAGCAGTATGGGACTAGCGGGACCACAAGAGACCCAGTACTTC
size: NA; length: 12; J: TRBJ2-3; V: TRBV7-8; D: NA; CDR3: CASSPVLDTQYF; DNA: TGTGCCAGCAGCCCCGTCTTGGATACGCAGTATTTT
size: NA; length: 15; J: TRBJ1-1; V: TRBV9; D: NA; CDR3: CASNPSGVSSTEAFF; DNA: TGTGCCAGCAACCCTAGCGGAGTTTCTAGCACTGAAGCTTTCTTT
size: NA; length: 18; J: TRBJ2-7; V: TRBV12-2; D: NA; CDR3: CASRLAVWREGSSYEQYF; DNA: TGTGCAAGTCGCTTAGCGGTTTGGCGGGAGGGGAGCTCCTACGAGCAGTACTTC
size: NA; length: 14; J: TRBJ2-7; V: TRBV30; D: TRBD1; CDR3: CAWSVGQGAHEQYF; DNA: TGTGCCTGGAGTGTAGGACAGGGGGCCCACGAGCAGTACTTC
size: few; length: 13; J: TRBJ1-2; V: TRBV6-5; D: NA; CDR3: CASSYDRLYGYTF; DNA: TGTGCCAGCAGTTACGACAGGCTCTATGGCTACACCTTC
size: NA; length: 15; J: TRBJ2-7; V: TRBV4-2; D: TRBD2; CDR3: CASSTSGRAYYEQYF; DNA: TGTGCCAGCAGCACCAGCGGGAGAGCCTACTACGAGCAGTACTTC
size: NA; length: 14; J: TRBJ1-2; V: TRBV7-2; D: TRBD1; CDR3: CASQVPTGTYGYTF; DNA: TGTGCCAGCCAAGTTCCGACAGGGACCTATGGCTACACCTTC
size: NA; length: 16; J: TRBJ1-5; V: TRBV30; D: NA; CDR3: CAWSPKRGMSNQPQHF; DNA: TGTGCCTGGAGTCCAAAGAGGGGGATGAGCAATCAGCCCCAGCATTTT
size: NA; length: 16; J: TRBJ2-7; V: TRBV5-1; D: TRBD2; CDR3: CASSDTIGGSSYEQYF; DNA: TGCGCCAGCAGCGACACAATCGGGGGGAGCTCCTACGAGCAGTACTTC